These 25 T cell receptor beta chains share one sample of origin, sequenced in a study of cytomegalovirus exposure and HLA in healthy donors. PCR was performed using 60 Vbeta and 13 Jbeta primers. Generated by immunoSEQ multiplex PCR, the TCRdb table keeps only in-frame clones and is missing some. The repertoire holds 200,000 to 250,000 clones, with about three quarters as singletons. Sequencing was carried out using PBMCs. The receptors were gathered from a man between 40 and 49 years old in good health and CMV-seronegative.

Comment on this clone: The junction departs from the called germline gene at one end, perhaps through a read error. CDR3 nucleotides: TGTTCCAGCAGCTACGGACAGTCTGAAGCTTTCTTT. This sequence encodes CSSSYGQSEAFF. The rearrangement links TRBV7-9 to TRBJ1-1; TRBD1 is a possible D gene (6 bases). CDR3 size: 12 residues. Germline V gene sequence: CDR1 SEHNR, CDR2 FQNEAQ (reference sequence).

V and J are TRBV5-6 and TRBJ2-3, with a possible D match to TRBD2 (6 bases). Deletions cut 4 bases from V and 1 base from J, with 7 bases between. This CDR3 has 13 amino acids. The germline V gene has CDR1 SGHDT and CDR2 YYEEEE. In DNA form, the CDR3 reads TGTGCCAGCAGCGCTAGCGGCACAGATACGCAGTATTTT. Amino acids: CASSASGTDTQYF.

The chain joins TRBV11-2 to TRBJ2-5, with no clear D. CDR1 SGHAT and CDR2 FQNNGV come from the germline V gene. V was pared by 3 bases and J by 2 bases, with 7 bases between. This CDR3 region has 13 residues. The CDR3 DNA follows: TGTGCCAGCAGCTTGCTCCTACAAGAGACCCAGTACTTC. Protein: CASSLLLQETQYF.

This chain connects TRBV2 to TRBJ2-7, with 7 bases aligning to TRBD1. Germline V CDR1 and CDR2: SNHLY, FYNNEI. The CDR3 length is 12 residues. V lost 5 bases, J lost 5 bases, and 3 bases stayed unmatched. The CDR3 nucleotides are TGTGCCAGCAGTACAGGGGCCGACGAGCAGTACTTC. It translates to CASSTGADEQYF.

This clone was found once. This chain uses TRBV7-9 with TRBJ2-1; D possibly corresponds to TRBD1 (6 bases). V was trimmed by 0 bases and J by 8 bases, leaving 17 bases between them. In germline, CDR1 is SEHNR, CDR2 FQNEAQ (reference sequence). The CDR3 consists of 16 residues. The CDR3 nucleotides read TGTGCCAGCAGCTTAGCAGGCAGGGGCCCGATGGATGAGCAGTTCTTC. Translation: CASSLAGRGPMDEQFF.

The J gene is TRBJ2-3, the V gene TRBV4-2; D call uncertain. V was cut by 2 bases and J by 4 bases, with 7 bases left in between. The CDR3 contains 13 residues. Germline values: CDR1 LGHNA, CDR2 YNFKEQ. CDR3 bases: TGTGCCAGCAGCCAACGGGTGGCAGATACGCAGTATTTT. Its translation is CASSQRVADTQYF.

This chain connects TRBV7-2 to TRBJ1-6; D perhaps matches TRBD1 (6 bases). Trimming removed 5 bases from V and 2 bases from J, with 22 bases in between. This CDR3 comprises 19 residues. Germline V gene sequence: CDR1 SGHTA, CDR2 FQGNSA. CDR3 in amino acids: CASSHRSRGRGAYNSPLHF. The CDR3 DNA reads TGTGCCAGCAGCCATCGATCCAGGGGACGAGGTGCCTATAATTCACCCCTCCACTTT.

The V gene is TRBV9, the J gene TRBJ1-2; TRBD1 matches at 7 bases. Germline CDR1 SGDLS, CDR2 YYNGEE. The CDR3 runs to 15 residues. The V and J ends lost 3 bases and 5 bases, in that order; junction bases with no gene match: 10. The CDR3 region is CASSEVGQNLYGYTF. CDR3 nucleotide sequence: TGTGCCAGCAGCGAAGTGGGACAGAACCTATATGGCTACACCTTC. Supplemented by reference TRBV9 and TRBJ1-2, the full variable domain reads DSGVTQTPKHLITATGQRVTLRCSPRSGDLSVYWYQQSLDQGLQFLIQYYNGEERAKGNILERFSAQQFPDLHSELNLSSLELGDSALYFCASSEVGQNLYGYTFGSGTRLTVV.

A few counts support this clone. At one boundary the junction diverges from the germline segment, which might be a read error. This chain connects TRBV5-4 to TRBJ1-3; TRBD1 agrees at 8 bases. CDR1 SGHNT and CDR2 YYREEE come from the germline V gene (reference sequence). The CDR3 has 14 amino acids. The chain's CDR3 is CASSQEQGENTIYF. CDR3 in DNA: TGCGCCAGCAGCCAGGAACAGGGGGAAAACACCATATATTTT.

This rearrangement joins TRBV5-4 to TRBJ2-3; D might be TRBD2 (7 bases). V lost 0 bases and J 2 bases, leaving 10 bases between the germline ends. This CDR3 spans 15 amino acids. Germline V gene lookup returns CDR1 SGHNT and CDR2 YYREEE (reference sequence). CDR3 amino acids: CASSLVGGLTDTQYF. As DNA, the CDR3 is TGTGCCAGCAGCTTGGTGGGGGGGCTCACAGATACGCAGTATTTT.

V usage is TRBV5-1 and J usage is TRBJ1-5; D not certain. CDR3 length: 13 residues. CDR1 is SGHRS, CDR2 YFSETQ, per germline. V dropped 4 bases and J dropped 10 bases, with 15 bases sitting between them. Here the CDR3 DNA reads TGCGCCAGCAGCGACACCGGGGAGGGACCCCAGCATTTT. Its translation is CASSDTGEGPQHF.

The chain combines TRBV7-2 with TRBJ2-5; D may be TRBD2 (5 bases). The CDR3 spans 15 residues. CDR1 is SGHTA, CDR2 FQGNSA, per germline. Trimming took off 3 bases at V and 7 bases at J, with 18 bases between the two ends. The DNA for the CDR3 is TGTGCCAGCAGCTTCTCGCCGGGGAGCAGAACGACCCAGTACTTC. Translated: CASSFSPGSRTTQYF.

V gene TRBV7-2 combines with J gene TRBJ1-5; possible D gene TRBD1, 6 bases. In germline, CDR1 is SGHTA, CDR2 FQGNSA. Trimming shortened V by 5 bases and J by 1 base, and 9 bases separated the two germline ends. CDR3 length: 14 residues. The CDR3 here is CASSDRMSNQPQHF. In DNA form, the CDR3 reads TGTGCCAGCAGCGACAGGATGAGCAATCAGCCCCAGCATTTT.

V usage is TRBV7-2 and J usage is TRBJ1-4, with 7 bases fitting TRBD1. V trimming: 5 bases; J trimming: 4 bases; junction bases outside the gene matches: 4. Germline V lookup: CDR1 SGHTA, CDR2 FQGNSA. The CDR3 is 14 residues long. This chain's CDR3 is CASSEDRYNEKLFF. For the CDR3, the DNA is TGTGCCAGCAGCGAGGACAGGTATAATGAAAAACTGTTTTTT.

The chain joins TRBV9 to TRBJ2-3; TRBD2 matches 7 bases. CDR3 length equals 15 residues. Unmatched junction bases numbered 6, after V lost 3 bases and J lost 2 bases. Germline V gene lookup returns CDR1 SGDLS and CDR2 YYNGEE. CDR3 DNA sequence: TGTGCCAGCAGCGCCTGGGACTATTTCACAGATACGCAGTATTTT. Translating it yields CASSAWDYFTDTQYF.

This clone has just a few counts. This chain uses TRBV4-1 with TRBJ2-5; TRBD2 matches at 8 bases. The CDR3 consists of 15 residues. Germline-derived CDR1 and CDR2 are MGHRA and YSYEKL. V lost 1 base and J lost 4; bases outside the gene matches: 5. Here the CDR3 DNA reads TGCGCCAGCAGCCAAGGTCGGGGGGGCGCAGAGACCCAGTACTTC. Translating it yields CASSQGRGGAETQYF.

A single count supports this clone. This CDR3 reads CASSVIRAGAEAFF. CDR3 in DNA: TGTGCCAGCAGTGTCATACGGGCGGGTGCTGAAGCTTTCTTT. This chain connects TRBV2 to TRBJ1-1, with unresolved D. Germline loops: CDR1 SNHLY, CDR2 FYNNEI. The CDR3 totals 14 residues. Trimming cost V 4 bases and J 6 bases, with 15 bases left between them.

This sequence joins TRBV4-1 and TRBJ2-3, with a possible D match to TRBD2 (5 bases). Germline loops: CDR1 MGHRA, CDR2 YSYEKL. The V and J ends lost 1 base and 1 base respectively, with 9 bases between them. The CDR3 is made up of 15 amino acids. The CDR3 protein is CASSQVGDRTDTQYF. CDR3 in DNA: TGCGCCAGCAGCCAAGTCGGGGATCGCACAGATACGCAGTATTTT.

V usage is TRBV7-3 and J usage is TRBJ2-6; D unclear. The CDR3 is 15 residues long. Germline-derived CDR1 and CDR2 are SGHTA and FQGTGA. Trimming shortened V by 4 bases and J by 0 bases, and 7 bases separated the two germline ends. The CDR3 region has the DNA TGTGCCAGCAGCTCGTCTTCCTCTGGGGCCAACGTCCTGACTTTC. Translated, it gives CASSSSSSGANVLTF.

Here the CDR3 reads CASSLGTDQSYEQYF. The CDR3 bases are TGTGCCAGCAGCTTAGGGACAGATCAATCCTACGAGCAGTACTTC. The gene calls are TRBV11-1 and TRBJ2-7, with D perhaps TRBD1 (6 bases). The V end lost 1 base, the J end lost 1 base, and 11 bases lay between the germline ends. The CDR3 has 15 residues. In germline, CDR1 is SGHAT, CDR2 FQDESV (reference sequence).

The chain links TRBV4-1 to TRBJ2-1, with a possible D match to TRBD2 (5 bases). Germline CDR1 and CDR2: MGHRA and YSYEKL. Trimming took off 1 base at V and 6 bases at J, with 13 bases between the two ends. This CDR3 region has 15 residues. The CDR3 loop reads CASSQAATGSNEQFF. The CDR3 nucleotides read TGCGCCAGCAGCCAAGCGGCCACGGGAAGCAATGAGCAGTTCTTC.

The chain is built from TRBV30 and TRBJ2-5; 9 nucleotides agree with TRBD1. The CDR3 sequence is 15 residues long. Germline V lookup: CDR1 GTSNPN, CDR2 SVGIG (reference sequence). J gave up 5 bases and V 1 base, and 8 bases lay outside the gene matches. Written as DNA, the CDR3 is TGTGCCTGGAGTGCAGGACAGGGGCGGTTGGAGACCCAGTACTTC. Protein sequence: CAWSAGQGRLETQYF.

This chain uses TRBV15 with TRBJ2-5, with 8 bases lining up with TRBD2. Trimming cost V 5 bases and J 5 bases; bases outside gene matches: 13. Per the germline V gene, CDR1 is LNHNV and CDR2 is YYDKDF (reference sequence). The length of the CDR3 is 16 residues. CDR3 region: CATSGRGGRRGETQYF. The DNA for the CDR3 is TGTGCCACCAGCGGTCGGGGGGGCCGCCGCGGGGAGACCCAGTACTTC.

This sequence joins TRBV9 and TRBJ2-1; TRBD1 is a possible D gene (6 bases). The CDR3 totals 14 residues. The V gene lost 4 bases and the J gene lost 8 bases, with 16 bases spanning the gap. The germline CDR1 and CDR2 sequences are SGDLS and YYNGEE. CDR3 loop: CASSPWTEGDEQFF. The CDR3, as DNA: TGTGCCAGCAGCCCCTGGACAGAGGGCGATGAGCAGTTCTTC. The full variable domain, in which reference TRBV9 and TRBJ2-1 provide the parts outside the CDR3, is DSGVTQTPKHLITATGQRVTLRCSPRSGDLSVYWYQQSLDQGLQFLIQYYNGEERAKGNILERFSAQQFPDLHSELNLSSLELGDSALYFCASSPWTEGDEQFFGPGTRLTVL.

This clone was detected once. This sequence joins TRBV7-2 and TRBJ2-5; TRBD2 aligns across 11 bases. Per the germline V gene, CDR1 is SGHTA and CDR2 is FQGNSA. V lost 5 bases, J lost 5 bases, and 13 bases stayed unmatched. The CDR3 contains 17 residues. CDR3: CASSRFSGGDGTETQYF. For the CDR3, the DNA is TGTGCCAGCAGCCGTTTTAGCGGGGGGGATGGAACGGAGACCCAGTACTTC.